A selection of T cell receptor beta chains follows, all from one sample in a study of T cell repertoires in cytomegalovirus infection. TCRdb passed the reads through MiXCR, listing each CDR3 protein once. The sample has fewer than 130,000 distinct CDR3 sequences, roughly 39% seen once. No cognate antigen is known for these TCRs. The sequences come from CD8+ T cells from cultured PBMCs, collected from culture after CMV antigen stimulation. Receptors originate from a human donor in good health (CMV status not recorded). Some clones in this sample may be carry-over from other donors' samples. Each CDR3 is given with its conserved first and last residue. The D gene is left open where the match is weak. The size entry is marked missing in some rows and otherwise reads once, few, many or a size class.

CDR3nt	CDR3aa	abundance	d_gene	j_gene	v_gene
TGTGCCTGGACCCTAGCTCAATCCCCCACAGATACGCAGTATTTT	CAWTLAQSPTDTQYF	-	-	TRBJ2-3	TRBV30
TGCGCCAGCAGCCAAGCGGGCAGGGCCACTGAAGCTTTCTTT	CASSQAGRATEAFF	-	-	TRBJ1-1	TRBV4-1
TGTGCCACCGAATCCCAGGGGGTTCCTGAAGCTTTCTTT	CATESQGVPEAFF	-	TRBD1	TRBJ1-1	TRBV25-1
TGCAGCGTTGAAGTAGGGGTGGACAGGGGTAAATACATTCAGTACTTC	CSVEVGVDRGKYIQYF	few	TRBD1	TRBJ2-4	TRBV29-1
TGTGCCAGCTGCGATCCCGGGCTCGAGATATACGAGCAGTACTTC	CASCDPGLEIYEQYF	few	-	TRBJ2-7	TRBV2
TGTGCCAGCAGCTTAATAGGTCCGGGACAGATCTACAATGAGCAGTTCTTC	CASSLIGPGQIYNEQFF	-	TRBD1	TRBJ2-1	TRBV7-6
TGCAGTGCTAGTGGGGCCACCCACAATGAGCAGTTCTTC	CSASGATHNEQFF	few	-	TRBJ2-1	TRBV20-1
TGTGCCAGCAGCTTAGCGGGACGCACAACGGGACTTTTCTATGGCTACACCTTC	CASSLAGRTTGLFYGYTF	-	-	TRBJ1-2	TRBV7-4
TGTGCCAGCAGCGTAGAGGGGGACAGGTGGCCCACCTCTGGAAACACCATATATTTT	CASSVEGDRWPTSGNTIYF	-	TRBD1	TRBJ1-3	TRBV9
TGCAGTGCTAGGGACCTGGGCCAACCCGGGGAGCTGTTTTTT	CSARDLGQPGELFF	-	-	TRBJ2-2	TRBV20-1
TGTGCCAGCAGTCTACTAGCCCACGAGACCCAGTACTTC	CASSLLAHETQYF	-	-	TRBJ2-5	TRBV11-1
TGTGCTAGTGGCCCCCCCCTCACCGGGGAGCTGTTTTTT	CASGPPLTGELFF	-	-	TRBJ2-2	TRBV12-5
TGTGCCAGCAGCCCCATAGCGGATGATTACAATGAGCAGTTCTTC	CASSPIADDYNEQFF	-	-	TRBJ2-1	TRBV9
TGTGCCAGCAGCTTAGAGTCGGCAGGGGGCGCTTCATATGGCTACACCTTC	CASSLESAGGASYGYTF	-	TRBD1	TRBJ1-2	TRBV7-2
TGTGCCAGCAGCACCCCGGACGGGTGGGAGACCCAGTACTTC	CASSTPDGWETQYF	few	-	TRBJ2-5	TRBV7-2
TGTGCCACCAGTGATTCCACGACAGTCCAAGAGACCCAGTACTTC	CATSDSTTVQETQYF	once	-	TRBJ2-5	TRBV24-1
TGTGCCAGCAGCCTGACCGGGACTAGCGGGGGGTACAATGAGCAGTTCTTC	CASSLTGTSGGYNEQFF	many	TRBD2	TRBJ2-1	TRBV12-3/TRBV12-4
TGTGCCAGCAGCCTGACAGGGGAAGAGACCCAGTACTTC	CASSLTGEETQYF	many	TRBD1	TRBJ2-5	TRBV28
TGTGCCAGCAGTTTATCGATGCAGAGCAATCAGCCCCAGCATTTT	CASSLSMQSNQPQHF	-	-	TRBJ1-5	TRBV27
TGTGCCAGTCGGACTAGCGGGAGCTACGAGCAGTACTTC	CASRTSGSYEQYF	-	TRBD2	TRBJ2-7	TRBV2
TGCGCCAGCAGCCAAGAAAGGGGGGGCACTGAAGCTTTCTTT	CASSQERGGTEAFF	-	-	TRBJ1-1	TRBV4-1
TGTGCCAGCACTAGCGGGGGTGACTACGAGCAGTACTTC	CASTSGGDYEQYF	-	TRBD2	TRBJ2-7	TRBV2
TGTGCCAGCAGCTCCCTGGGTTTGGGGCTCGACGAGCAGTACTTC	CASSSLGLGLDEQYF	few	-	TRBJ2-7	TRBV7-9
TGTGCCATCAGTGCCCACAATCGGGACAGGCATGGCTACACCTTC	CAISAHNRDRHGYTF	once	TRBD1	TRBJ1-2	TRBV10-3
TGTGCCAGCAGCTCGGGACTAGTATCCGGGGAGCTGTTTTTT	CASSSGLVSGELFF	-	TRBD2	TRBJ2-2	TRBV7-6
TGTGCCAGCAGTGAAGCGCTCGAAGAGACCCAGTACTTC	CASSEALEETQYF	-	-	TRBJ2-5	TRBV2
TGTGCCAGCAGCTTGGGACAGGCGAGCTCCTACAATGAGCAGTTCTTC	CASSLGQASSYNEQFF	few	TRBD1	TRBJ2-1	TRBV7-8
TGTGCCAGTAGTGACCTTGGCGTAGGAGATACGCAGTATTTT	CASSDLGVGDTQYF	once	-	TRBJ2-3	TRBV19
TGTGCCACCAGTGATTTCACACAGGGTGGGGACACAGATACGCAGTATTTT	CATSDFTQGGDTDTQYF	many	-	TRBJ2-3	TRBV24-1
TGTGCCAGCAGCTTATCGTCCAGCGGGGGTTACAATGAGCAGTTCTTC	CASSLSSSGGYNEQFF	few	TRBD2	TRBJ2-1	TRBV7-3